This TCR beta chain comes out of a study of memory CD4+ T cells and cytomegalovirus serostatus (dated by TCRdb to about 2019). As for the study more broadly: The 35 or so healthy Belgian adults in the cohort included 9 who were CMV seropositive and roughly 25 who were CMV seronegative. To replicate a published TCR-based CMV serostatus classifier, the researchers sequenced the CD4+ memory TCRbeta repertoires of a Belgian cohort whose cytomegalovirus serostatus was known.

The Quick-DNA Microprep Kit was used to extract genomic DNA from the sorted cells. TCRbeta DNA was amplified with the immunoSEQ hsTCRbeta kit following the manufacturer's protocol. TCRbeta libraries were sequenced on an Illumina MiSeq instrument. As for the authors' bioinformatics: After out-of-frame sequences were removed, 2.4 million or so distinct TCRbeta sequences remained, averaging around 67,000 per individual. Each individual was scored using the number of 150 to 200 previously reported CMV-associated TCRbeta sequences that the individual carried and the total number of productive distinct TCRbeta sequences. A beta-binomial model was reimplemented in Python, and random forests from scikit-learn, run with default parameters, were trained on data from the US cohort. Classifier performance on the Belgian cohort was reported as the median AUC with percentile confidence intervals calculated over 10,000 bootstrap iterations. TCRdb limited this immuneACCESS table to in-frame rearrangements with V and J called. A share of clones is missing; checked studies link under half to unresolved V genes, and the rest is unexplained. The V and J calls and clone size come from that table; D and trimming were worked out from the DNA. The sample table holds about 64,000 clones, of which approximately 71% were seen once. The top ten hold 0.88% of the sample.

Cut back by 5 bases and 4 bases, the V and J ends lie 13 bases apart. Taken from cysteine to phenylalanine, the CDR3 has 14 residues. Only the CDR3 part of the read is kept: 42 bases, read in frame from the first base. The germline V gene encodes CDR1 SGHVS and CDR2 FNYEAQ. Single viable CD3+CD4+CD8-CD45RO+ cells were sorted as memory CD4+ T cells on a FACSAria II. CMV serostatus was assessed using a Roche Elecsys assay, by which serum IgG against CMV pp150, pp28, p38 and p52 was detected. Once the samples were thawed, total CD4+ T cells were enriched through positive selection using CD4 magnetic microbeads. The samples came from a different study that was designed specifically to examine the CD4+ T cell memory repertoire. Peripheral blood mononuclear cells were isolated and cryopreserved according to standard operating procedures, and serum was kept at -80 degrees C. The staining used CD3-PerCP (BW264/56), CD4-APC (RPA-T4), CD45RO-PE (UCHT1) and CD8-Pacific Orange (3B5) antibodies, and Sytox blue was used to exclude non-viable cells.

What the research found in general, with its limitations: Among the 150 to 200 previously reported CMV-associated TCRbeta sequences, 60 to 85 showed up in the CD4+ memory repertoires, with each one found in between one and five individuals. Only CD4+CD45RO+ memory cells were sequenced, in contrast to the original study, in which naive and memory CD4+ and CD8+ populations were covered. The results were read as suggesting that the CMV-associated TCR signature is, for the most part, present in the CD4+ memory repertoire. For predicting CMV serostatus, the median bootstrapped AUC was roughly 0.95 using the original framework and approximately 0.9 using a US-trained random forest. A median bootstrapped AUC of about 0.95 with a 95% CI of 0.76-1.00 was achieved on the Belgian cohort by the original-framework classifier.

To note about this clone: Its antigen is currently not known. No clone much larger than this one lies a single base away; base qualities are absent.

This receptor was obtained from an adult in good health and CMV-seronegative. The sequenced material came from memory CD4+ T cells from blood. This chain is built from TRBV7-6 and TRBJ2-3; TRBD1 is a possible D gene, resting on 5 matching bases. This receptor carries the CDR3 CASSPRAPPDTQYF. The nucleotide sequence reads TGTGCCAGCAGCCCCAGGGCCCCTCCAGATACGCAGTATTTT.